These 9 T cell receptor beta chains were all obtained from the same sample, sequenced in a study of blood T cells in healthy people across ages. A second 7 to 11 cycle PCR used barcoded and J-beta primers. TCRdb reprocessed the 5' RACE reads with MiXCR, giving one entry per CDR3 protein. Among 600,000 to 650,000 distinct CDR3 sequences listed, about 53% were seen once. The sequenced sample consisted of blood. Source of these receptors: a man aged 55 to 69 in good health.

This clonotype came up a few times. CDR3 region: CASSLLPGQGTYEQYF. As DNA, the CDR3 is TGTGCCAGCAGTTTATTGCCGGGACAGGGAACCTACGAGCAGTACTTC. The chain has TRBV12-3 or TRBV12-4 and TRBJ2-7, with 9 bases aligning to TRBD1. V dropped 2 bases and J dropped 2; count of bases not matched to a gene: 7. The CDR3 consists of 16 residues.

The chain links TRBV6-2 or TRBV6-3 to TRBJ2-5; perhaps TRBD2 as D (5 bases). The CDR3 runs 15 residues. Looked up from germline, CDR1 is MNHEY and CDR2 is SVGEGT. The ends were cut back, 2 bases at V and 1 base at J, with 11 bases in the middle. The CDR3 DNA is TGTGCCAGCAGTTACGCCGGGGAGACCCAAGAGACCCAGTACTTC. Translation: CASSYAGETQETQYF.

The V call is TRBV7-8, the J call TRBJ1-1, with 9 bases identical to TRBD1. This CDR3 has 15 amino acids. Germline V gene lookup returns CDR1 SGHVS and CDR2 FQNEAQ. Trimming cost V 5 bases and J 4 bases; bases outside gene matches: 8. The DNA of the CDR3 is TGTGCCAGCAGCATACAGGGGGCGCGGGTCACTGAAGCTTTCTTT. Amino acid sequence: CASSIQGARVTEAFF.

In this sample, this clonotype turned up a few times. The gene calls are TRBV9 and TRBJ1-2; D unresolved. Germline lookup yields CDR1 SGDLS and CDR2 YYNGEE. With 1 base removed from V and 8 bases from J, the gap between germline ends came to 18 bases. The CDR3 length is 15 residues. The CDR3 DNA reads TGTGCCAGCAGCGTAAGGCCAGGCCAAATTGGGGGCTACACCTTC. It specifies CASSVRPGQIGGYTF.

The rearrangement joins TRBV12-3 or TRBV12-4 to TRBJ2-7, with unresolved D. The CDR3 is made up of 13 amino acids. Trimming pared 4 bases from V and 2 bases from J, leaving 9 bases between. CDR3 in DNA: TGTGCCAGCAGTTACGGGCCCACCTACGAGCAGTACTTC. This gives the protein CASSYGPTYEQYF.

This sequence joins TRBV6-6 and TRBJ1-1; D perhaps matches TRBD1 (5 bases). Trimming removed 2 bases from V and 7 bases from J, with 14 bases in between. This CDR3 comprises 14 residues. Germline CDR1 is MNHNY and CDR2 is SVGAGI (reference sequence). The CDR3 nucleotides are TGTGCCAGCAGTTACGGCAGGGCCGGAGGTGAAGCTTTCTTT. It encodes CASSYGRAGGEAFF.

V and J are TRBV6-1 and TRBJ2-1, with D unclear. The V gene's germline CDR1 is MNHNS and CDR2 SASEGT. V was cut by 6 bases and J by 8 bases, with 8 bases left in between. CDR3 length: 11 residues. The CDR3 loop reads CASRNLDEQFF. CDR3 sequence (DNA): TGTGCCAGCAGAAACCTTGATGAGCAGTTCTTC.

Concerning this clonotype itself: An end of the junction differs from the germline gene, which may be a read error. V usage is TRBV2 and J usage is TRBJ2-6; 8 bases align to TRBD2. The germline V gene encodes CDR1 SNHLY and CDR2 FYNNEI. The CDR3 loop spans 16 amino acids. The chain's CDR3 is CVSSPFGGAGANVLTF. The CDR3 DNA is TGTGTCAGCAGTCCTTTCGGGGGGGCTGGGGCCAACGTCCTGACTTTC.

This clonotype was recorded a few times. This chain connects TRBV6-4 to TRBJ2-5; no definite D call. The CDR3 covers 14 residues. Per germline, CDR1 MRHNA and CDR2 SNTAGT. V was trimmed by 5 bases and J by 4 bases, leaving 14 bases between them. This CDR3 reads CASSPGPARETQYF. CDR3 DNA: TGTGCCAGCAGTCCAGGACCTGCCAGAGAGACCCAGTACTTC.